This entry is about one TCR beta chain. What it binds is not known. The sample comes from a study of shared clonotypes between healthy human individuals. Study-level findings and limits: Generally, naive subsets (rather than memory subsets) showed larger estimated richness.

Donors were healthy HIV-negative adults without recently reported acute infections or vaccinations. The protocol was immunoSEQ multiplex PCR, while the TCRdb copy is restricted to in-frame clones and leaves out a portion. Among hundreds of thousands of clones listed, roughly 97% were seen once. V was shortened by 1 base and J by 2 bases, with 16 bases between the two germline ends. Germline-derived CDR1 and CDR2 are SGHVS and FQNEAQ. The CDR3 has 17 amino acids. V is TRBV7-8 and J is TRBJ2-3; a possible D gene is TRBD2 (6 bases). The sample was naive CD4+ T cells sorted from blood. Noted subset: CD45RA+ positively selected. The sequence was collected from a woman aged 30 to 39 in good health. CDR3 nucleotide sequence: TGTGCCAGCAGCTTAGGGGTTACGGGAGCGAACACAGATACGCAGTATTTT. It yields the protein CASSLGVTGANTDTQYF.